This T cell receptor (beta chain) was sequenced during a study of blood T cell repertoires in COVID-19. Study overall: Samples of COVID-19 (acute and convalescent) were obtained from the United States, Italy and Spain. Sample material is recorded as cDNA or gDNA derived from T cells, B-cell-depleted T cells, or PBMCs.

Per the original methods: Scientists estimated how many nucleated cells there were by amplifying reference gene primers. TCRdb's table, derived via immunoSEQ multiplex PCR, lists solely in-frame clones and lacks some. The DNA gave D and trimming, while V, J and clone size come from that table. Of 110,000 to 150,000 clones in the sample, 84% were seen once. Germline-derived CDR1 and CDR2 are MDHEN and SYDVKM. There are 16 residues in the CDR3. This receptor was taken from a human donor in a cohort sampled during active COVID-19. The rearrangement joins TRBV28 to TRBJ1-6; the match to TRBD1 covers 8 bases. The sequencing sample was made of peripheral blood. Written as DNA, the CDR3 is TGTGCATCCCGCGGTCTGACAGGGGCCTATAATTCACCCCTCCACTTT. This encodes CASRGLTGAYNSPLHF.